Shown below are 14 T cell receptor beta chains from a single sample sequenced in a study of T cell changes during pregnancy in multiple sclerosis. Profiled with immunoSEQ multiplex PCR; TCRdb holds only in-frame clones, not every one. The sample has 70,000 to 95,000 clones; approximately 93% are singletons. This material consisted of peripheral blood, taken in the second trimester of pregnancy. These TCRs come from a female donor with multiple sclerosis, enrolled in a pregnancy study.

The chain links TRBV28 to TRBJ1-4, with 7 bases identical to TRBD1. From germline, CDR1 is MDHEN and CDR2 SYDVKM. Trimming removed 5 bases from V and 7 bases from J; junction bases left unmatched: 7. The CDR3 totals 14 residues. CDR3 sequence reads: CASSVTGSSEKLFF. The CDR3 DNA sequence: TGTGCCAGCAGTGTGACAGGGTCTAGTGAAAAACTGTTTTTT.

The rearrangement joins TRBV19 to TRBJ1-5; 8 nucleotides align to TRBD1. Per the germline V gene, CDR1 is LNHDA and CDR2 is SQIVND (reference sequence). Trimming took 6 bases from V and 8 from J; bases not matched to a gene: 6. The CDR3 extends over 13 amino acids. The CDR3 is CASSEQGAKPQHF. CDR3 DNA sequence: TGTGCCAGTAGCGAGCAGGGGGCAAAGCCCCAGCATTTT.

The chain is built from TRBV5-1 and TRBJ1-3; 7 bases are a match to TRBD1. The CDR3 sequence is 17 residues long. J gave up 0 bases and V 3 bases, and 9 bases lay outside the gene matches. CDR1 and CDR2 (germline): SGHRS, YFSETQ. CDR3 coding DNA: TGCGCCAGCAGCTCCTACTCGACAGGGTACTCTGGAAACACCATATATTTT. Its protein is CASSSYSTGYSGNTIYF.

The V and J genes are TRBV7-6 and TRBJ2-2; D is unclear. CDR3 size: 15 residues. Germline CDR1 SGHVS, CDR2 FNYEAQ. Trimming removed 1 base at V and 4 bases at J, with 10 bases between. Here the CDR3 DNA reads TGTGCCAGCAGCTTAGTATTGGGCCCCACCGGGGAGCTGTTTTTT. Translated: CASSLVLGPTGELFF.

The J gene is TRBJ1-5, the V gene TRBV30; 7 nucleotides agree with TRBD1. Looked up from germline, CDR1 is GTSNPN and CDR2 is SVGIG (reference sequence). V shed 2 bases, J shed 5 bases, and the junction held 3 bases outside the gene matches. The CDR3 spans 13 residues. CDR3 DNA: TGTGCCTGGAGTCCCGACAGGGATCAGCCCCAGCATTTT. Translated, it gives CAWSPDRDQPQHF. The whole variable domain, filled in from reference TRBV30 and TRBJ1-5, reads SQTIHQWPATLVQPVGSPLSLECTVEGTSNPNLYWYRQAAGRGLQLLFYSVGIGQISSEVPQNLSASRPQDRQFILSSKKLLLSDSGFYLCAWSPDRDQPQHFGDGTRLSIL.

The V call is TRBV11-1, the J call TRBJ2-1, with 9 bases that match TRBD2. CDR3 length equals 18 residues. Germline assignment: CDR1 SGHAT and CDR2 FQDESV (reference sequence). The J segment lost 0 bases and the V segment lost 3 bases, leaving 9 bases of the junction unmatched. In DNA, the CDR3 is TGTGCCAGCAGCTTGGTTTTAGCGGGGGCACTCTCCTACAATGAGCAGTTCTTC. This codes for CASSLVLAGALSYNEQFF.

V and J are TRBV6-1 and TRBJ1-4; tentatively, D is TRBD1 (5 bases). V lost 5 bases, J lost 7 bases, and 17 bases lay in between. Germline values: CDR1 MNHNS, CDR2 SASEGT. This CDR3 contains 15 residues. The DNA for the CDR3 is TGTGCCAGCAGTCTTTTACAGGTTAATAGTGAAAAACTGTTTTTT. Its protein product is CASSLLQVNSEKLFF.

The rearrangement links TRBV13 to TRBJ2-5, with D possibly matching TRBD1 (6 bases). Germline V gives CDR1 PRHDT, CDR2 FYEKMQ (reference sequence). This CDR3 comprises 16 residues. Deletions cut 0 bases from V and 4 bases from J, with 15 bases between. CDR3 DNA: TGTGCCAGCAGCTTAGGCAGAGGACAGTTTCTAGAGACCCAGTACTTC. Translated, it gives CASSLGRGQFLETQYF.

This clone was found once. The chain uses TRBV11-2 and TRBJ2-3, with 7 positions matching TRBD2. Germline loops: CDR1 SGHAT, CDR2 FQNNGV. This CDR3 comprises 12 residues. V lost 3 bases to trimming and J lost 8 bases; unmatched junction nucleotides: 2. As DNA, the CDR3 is TGTGCCAGCAGCTTCCCGGGGGGTACGCAGTATTTT. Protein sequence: CASSFPGGTQYF.

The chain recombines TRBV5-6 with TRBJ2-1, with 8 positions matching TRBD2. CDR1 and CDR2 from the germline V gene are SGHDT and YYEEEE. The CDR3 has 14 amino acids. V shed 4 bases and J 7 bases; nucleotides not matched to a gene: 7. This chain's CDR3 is CASSRGGGLNEQFF. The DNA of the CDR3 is TGTGCCAGCAGCCGAGGCGGGGGGCTGAATGAGCAGTTCTTC.

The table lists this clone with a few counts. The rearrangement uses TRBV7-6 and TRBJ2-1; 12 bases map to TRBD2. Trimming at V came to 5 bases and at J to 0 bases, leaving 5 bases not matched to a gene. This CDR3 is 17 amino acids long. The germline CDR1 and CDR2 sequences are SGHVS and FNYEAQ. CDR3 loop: CASSRTSGGISYNEQFF. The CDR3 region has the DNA TGTGCCAGCAGCCGAACTAGCGGGGGGATCTCCTACAATGAGCAGTTCTTC.

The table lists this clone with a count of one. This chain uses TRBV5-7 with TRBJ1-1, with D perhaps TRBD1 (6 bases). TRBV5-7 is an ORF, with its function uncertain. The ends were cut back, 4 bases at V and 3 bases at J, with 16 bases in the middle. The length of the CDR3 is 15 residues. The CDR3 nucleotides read TGTGCCAGCAGCCACTGGGGGACATCTTACACTGAAGCTTTCTTT. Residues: CASSHWGTSYTEAFF.

DNA for the CDR3: TGTGCCAGCAGTACCGACAGGGGGCTCGTCGAGCAGTACTTC. Protein sequence: CASSTDRGLVEQYF. This chain links TRBV6-1 with TRBJ2-7, with 10 nucleotides matching TRBD1. The CDR3 loop spans 14 amino acids. The germline CDR1 and CDR2 sequences are MNHNS and SASEGT. The trim removed 5 bases at V and 6 bases at J, leaving 7 bases unmatched.

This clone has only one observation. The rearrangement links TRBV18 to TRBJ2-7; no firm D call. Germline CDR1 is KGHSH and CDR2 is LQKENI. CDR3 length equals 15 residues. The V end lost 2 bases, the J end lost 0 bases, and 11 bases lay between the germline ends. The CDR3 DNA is TGTGCCAGCTCACCAGCCGCACACAGCTCCTACGAGCAGTACTTC. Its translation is CASSPAAHSSYEQYF. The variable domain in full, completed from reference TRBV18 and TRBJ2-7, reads NAGVMQNPRHLVRRRGQEARLRCSPMKGHSHVYWYRQLPEEGLKFMVYLQKENIIDESGMPKERFSAEFPKEGPSILRIQQVVRGDSAAYFCASSPAAHSSYEQYFGPGTRLTVT.